This TCR beta chain was sequenced during a study of cytomegalovirus exposure and HLA in healthy donors. Clones were read by immunoSEQ multiplex PCR, and TCRdb kept only the in-frame ones, dropping some. The profile covers roughly 64,000 clones, with 85% to 95% appearing a single time and under 6.5% taken by the ten largest. Germline V gives CDR1 SQVTM, CDR2 ANQGSEA. V lost 5 bases and J 8 bases, leaving 10 bases between the germline ends. The CDR3 runs 11 residues. Material: PBMCs. The V and J genes are TRBV29-1 and TRBJ2-1, with unresolved D. This receptor was taken from a woman younger than 35 in good health and CMV-seropositive. CDR3 DNA: TGCAGCGTTCCCCTAGTAGATGAGCAGTTCTTC. Amino acid sequence: CSVPLVDEQFF.